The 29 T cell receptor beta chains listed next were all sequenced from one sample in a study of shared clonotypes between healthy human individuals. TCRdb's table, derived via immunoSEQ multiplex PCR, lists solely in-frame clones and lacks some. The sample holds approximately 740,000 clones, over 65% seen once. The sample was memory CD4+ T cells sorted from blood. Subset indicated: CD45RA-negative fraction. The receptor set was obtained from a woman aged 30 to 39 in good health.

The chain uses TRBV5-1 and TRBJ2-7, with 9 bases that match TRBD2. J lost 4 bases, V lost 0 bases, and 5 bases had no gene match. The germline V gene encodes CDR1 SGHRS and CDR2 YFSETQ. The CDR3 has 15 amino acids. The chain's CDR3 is CASSLVEAGGYEQYF. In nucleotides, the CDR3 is TGCGCCAGCAGCTTGGTAGAAGCGGGAGGTTACGAGCAGTACTTC.

The CDR3 region is CASKTLRTTSYEQYF. DNA of the CDR3: TGTGCCAGCAAAACCCTCCGGACAACCTCCTACGAGCAGTACTTC. The chain recombines TRBV28 with TRBJ2-7; D possibly corresponds to TRBD1 (5 bases). Germline CDR1 is MDHEN and CDR2 is SYDVKM. The CDR3 is 15 residues long. With 7 bases removed from V and 0 bases from J, the gap between germline ends came to 16 bases.

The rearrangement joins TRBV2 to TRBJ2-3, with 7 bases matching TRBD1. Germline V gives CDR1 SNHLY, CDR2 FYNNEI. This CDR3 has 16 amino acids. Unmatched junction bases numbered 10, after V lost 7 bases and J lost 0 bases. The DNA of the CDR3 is TGTGCCAGCACTCGCAGAGGACAGGAAAGCACAGATACGCAGTATTTT. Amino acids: CASTRRGQESTDTQYF.

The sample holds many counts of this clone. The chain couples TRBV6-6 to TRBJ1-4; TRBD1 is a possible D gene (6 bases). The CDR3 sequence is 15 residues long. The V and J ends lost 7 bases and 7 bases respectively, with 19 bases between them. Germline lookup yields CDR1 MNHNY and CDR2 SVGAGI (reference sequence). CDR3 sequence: CASKTGSASGEKLFF. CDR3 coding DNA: TGTGCCAGCAAGACAGGTTCGGCGAGTGGTGAAAAACTGTTTTTT.

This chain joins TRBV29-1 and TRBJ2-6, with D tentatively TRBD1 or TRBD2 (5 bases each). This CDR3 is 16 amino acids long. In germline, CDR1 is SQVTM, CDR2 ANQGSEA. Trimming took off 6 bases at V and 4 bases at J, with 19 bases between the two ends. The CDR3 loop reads CSVLAAGTSGANVLTF. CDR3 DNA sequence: TGCAGCGTACTGGCGGCAGGGACGAGCGGGGCCAACGTCCTGACTTTC.

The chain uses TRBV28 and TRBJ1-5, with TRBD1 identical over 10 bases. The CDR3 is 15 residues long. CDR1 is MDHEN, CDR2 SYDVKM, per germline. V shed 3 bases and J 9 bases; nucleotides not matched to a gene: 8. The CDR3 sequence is CASSLWTGGGGPQHF. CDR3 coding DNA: TGTGCCAGCAGTTTGTGGACAGGGGGGGGTGGGCCCCAGCATTTT.

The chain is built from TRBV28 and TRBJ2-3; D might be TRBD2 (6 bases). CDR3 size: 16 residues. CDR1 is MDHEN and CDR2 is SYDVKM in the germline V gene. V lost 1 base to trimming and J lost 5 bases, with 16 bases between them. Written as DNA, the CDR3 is TGTGCCAGCAGTTTATTCGGAAGCGGGCAGAGAGATACGCAGTATTTT. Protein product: CASSLFGSGQRDTQYF.

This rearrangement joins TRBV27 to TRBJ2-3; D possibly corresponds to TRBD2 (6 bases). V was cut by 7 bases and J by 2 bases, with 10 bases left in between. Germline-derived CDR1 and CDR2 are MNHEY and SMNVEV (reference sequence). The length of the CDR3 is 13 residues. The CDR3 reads CASMGGATDTQYF. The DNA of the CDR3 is TGTGCCAGCATGGGCGGGGCCACAGATACGCAGTATTTT.

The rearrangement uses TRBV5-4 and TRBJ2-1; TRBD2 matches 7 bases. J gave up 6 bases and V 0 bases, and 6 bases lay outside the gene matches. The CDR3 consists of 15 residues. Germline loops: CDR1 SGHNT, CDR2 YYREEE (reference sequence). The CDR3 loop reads CASSLGGREGNEQFF. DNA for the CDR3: TGTGCCAGCAGCTTGGGCGGGAGAGAGGGCAATGAGCAGTTCTTC.

DNA for the CDR3: TGTGCCACCAGCCAGGACAGTTCCGCGGGAAACACCATATATTTT. This sequence encodes CATSQDSSAGNTIYF. This chain uses TRBV15 with TRBJ1-3, with D perhaps TRBD1 (6 bases). The V end was cut by 5 bases, the J end by 4 bases, with 15 bases between. CDR1 LNHNV and CDR2 YYDKDF come from the germline V gene (reference sequence). The CDR3 sequence is 15 residues long.

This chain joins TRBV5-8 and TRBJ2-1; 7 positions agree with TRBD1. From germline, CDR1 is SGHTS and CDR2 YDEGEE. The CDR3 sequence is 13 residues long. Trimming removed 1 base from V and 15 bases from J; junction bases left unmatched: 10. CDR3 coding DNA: TGTGCCAGCAGCTTGCACCAGGGGGACCCGCGGTTCTTC. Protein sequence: CASSLHQGDPRFF.

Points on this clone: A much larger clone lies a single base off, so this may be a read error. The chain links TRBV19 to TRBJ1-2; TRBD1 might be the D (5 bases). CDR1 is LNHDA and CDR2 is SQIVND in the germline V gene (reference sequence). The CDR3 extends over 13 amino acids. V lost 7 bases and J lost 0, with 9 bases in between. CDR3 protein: CASTTASNYGYTF. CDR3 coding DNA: TGTGCCAGTACGACAGCCTCTAACTATGGCTACACCTTC.

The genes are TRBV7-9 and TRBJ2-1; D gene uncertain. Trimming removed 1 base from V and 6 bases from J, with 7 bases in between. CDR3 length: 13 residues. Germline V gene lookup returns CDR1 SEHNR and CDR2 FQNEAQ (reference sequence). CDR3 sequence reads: CASSLDWSNEQFF. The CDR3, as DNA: TGTGCCAGCAGCTTAGATTGGTCCAATGAGCAGTTCTTC.

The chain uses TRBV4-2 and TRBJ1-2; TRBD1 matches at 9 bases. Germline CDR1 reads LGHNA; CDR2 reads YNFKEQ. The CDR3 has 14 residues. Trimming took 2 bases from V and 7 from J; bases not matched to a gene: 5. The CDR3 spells CASSQPQGAGGYTF. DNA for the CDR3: TGTGCCAGCAGCCAACCACAGGGGGCTGGTGGCTACACCTTC.

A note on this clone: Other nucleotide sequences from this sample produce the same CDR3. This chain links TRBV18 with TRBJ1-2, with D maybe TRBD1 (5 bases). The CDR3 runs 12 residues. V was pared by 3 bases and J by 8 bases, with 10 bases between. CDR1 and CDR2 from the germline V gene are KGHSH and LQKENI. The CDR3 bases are TGTGCCAGCTCACCCTCGGGGGACGGCTACACCTTC. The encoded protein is CASSPSGDGYTF.

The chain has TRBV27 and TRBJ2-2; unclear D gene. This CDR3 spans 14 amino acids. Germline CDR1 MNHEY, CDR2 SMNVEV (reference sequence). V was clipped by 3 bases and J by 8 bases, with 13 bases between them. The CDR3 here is CASSLYLIPGELFF. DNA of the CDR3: TGTGCCAGCAGTTTGTATCTGATACCGGGGGAGCTGTTTTTT.

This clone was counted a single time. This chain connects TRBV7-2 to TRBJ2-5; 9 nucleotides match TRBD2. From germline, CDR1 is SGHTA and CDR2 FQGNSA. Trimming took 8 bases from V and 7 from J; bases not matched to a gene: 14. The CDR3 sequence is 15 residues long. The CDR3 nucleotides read TGTGCCAGCGGCCTTGAGCTAGCGGGAATGGGGACCCAGTACTTC. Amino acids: CASGLELAGMGTQYF.

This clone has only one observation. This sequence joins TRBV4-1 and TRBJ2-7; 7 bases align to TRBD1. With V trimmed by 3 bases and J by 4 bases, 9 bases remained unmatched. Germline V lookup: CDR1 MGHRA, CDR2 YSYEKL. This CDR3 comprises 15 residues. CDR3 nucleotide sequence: TGCGCCAGCAGCCATGTACCGACAGGGATGTACGAGCAGTACTTC. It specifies CASSHVPTGMYEQYF.

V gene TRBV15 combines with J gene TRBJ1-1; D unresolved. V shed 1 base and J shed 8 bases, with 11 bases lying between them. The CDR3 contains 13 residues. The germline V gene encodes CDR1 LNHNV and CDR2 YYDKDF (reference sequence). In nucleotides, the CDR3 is TGTGCCACCAGCAGAGTTCGGACTAGAGAAGCTTTCTTT. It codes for CATSRVRTREAFF. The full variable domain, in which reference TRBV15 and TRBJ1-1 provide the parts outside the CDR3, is DAMVIQNPRYQVTQFGKPVTLSCSQTLNHNVMYWYQQKSSQAPKLLFHYYDKDFNNEADTPDNFQSRRPNTSFCFLDIRSPGLGDTAMYLCATSRVRTREAFFGQGTRLTVV.

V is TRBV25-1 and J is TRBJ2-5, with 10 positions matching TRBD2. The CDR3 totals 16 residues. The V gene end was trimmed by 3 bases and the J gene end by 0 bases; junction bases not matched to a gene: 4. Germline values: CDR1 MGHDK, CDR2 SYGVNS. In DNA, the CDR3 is TGTGCCAGCAGTGATCCCAGCGGGAGGGACCAAGAGACCCAGTACTTC. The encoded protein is CASSDPSGRDQETQYF.

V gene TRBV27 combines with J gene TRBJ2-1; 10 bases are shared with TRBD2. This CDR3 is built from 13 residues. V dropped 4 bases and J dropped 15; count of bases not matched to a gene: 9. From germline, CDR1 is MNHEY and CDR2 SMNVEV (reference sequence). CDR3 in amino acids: CASSYDLAGVRFF. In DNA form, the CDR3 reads TGTGCCAGCAGTTACGACCTAGCGGGAGTTCGGTTCTTC.

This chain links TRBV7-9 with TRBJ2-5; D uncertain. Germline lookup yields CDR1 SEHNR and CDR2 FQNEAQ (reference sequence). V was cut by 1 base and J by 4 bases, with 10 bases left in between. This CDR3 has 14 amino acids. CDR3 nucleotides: TGTGCCAGCAGCTTAGATTCTTACGGAGAGACCCAGTACTTC. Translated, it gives CASSLDSYGETQYF.

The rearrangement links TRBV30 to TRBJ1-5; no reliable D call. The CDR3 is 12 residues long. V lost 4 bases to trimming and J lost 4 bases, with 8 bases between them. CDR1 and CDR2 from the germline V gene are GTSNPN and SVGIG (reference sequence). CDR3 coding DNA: TGTGCCTGGAATCAAAGGAATCAGCCCCAGCATTTT. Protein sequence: CAWNQRNQPQHF.

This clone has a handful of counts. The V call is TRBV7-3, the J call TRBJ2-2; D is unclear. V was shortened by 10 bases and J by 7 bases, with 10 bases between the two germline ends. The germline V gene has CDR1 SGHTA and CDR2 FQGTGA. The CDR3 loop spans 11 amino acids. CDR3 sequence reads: CATSRGGELFF. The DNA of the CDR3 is TGTGCCACCTCACGTGGCGGGGAGCTGTTTTTT.

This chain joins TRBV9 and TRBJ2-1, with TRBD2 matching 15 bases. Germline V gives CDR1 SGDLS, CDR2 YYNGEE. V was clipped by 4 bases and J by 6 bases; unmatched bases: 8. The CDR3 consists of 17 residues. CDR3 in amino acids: CASSPEAGLAGGNEQFF. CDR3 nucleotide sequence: TGTGCCAGCAGCCCAGAGGCGGGACTAGCGGGGGGCAATGAGCAGTTCTTC.

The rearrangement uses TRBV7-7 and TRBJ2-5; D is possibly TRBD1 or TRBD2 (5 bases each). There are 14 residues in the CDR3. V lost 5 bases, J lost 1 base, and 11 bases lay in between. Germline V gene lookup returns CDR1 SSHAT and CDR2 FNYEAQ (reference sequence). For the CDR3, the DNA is TGTGCCAGCAGCCGAGGGACGGTCCAAGAGACCCAGTACTTC. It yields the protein CASSRGTVQETQYF.

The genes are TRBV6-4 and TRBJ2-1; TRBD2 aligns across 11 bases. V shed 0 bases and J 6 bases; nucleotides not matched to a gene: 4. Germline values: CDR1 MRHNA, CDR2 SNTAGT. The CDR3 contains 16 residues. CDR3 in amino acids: CASSDSQLAGVNEQFF. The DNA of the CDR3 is TGTGCCAGCAGTGACTCTCAACTAGCGGGGGTCAATGAGCAGTTCTTC.

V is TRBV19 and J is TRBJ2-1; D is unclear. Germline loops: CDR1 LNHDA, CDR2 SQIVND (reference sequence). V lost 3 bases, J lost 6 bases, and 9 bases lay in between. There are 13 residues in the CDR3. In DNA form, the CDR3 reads TGTGCCAGTAGTATGGGCGCGCCCAATGAGCAGTTCTTC. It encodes CASSMGAPNEQFF. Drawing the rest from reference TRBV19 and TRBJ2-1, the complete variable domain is DGGITQSPKYLFRKEGQNVTLSCEQNLNHDAMYWYRQDPGQGLRLIYYSQIVNDFQKGDIAEGYSVSREKKESFPLTVTSAQKNPTAFYLCASSMGAPNEQFFGPGTRLTVL.

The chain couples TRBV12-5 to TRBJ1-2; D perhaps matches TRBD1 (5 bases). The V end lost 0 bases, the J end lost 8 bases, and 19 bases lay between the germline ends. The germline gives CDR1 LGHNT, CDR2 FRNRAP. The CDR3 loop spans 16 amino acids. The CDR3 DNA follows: TGTGCTAGTGGTTTGGTTCCCAACAGGAAATCGGAAGGCTACACCTTC. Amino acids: CASGLVPNRKSEGYTF.